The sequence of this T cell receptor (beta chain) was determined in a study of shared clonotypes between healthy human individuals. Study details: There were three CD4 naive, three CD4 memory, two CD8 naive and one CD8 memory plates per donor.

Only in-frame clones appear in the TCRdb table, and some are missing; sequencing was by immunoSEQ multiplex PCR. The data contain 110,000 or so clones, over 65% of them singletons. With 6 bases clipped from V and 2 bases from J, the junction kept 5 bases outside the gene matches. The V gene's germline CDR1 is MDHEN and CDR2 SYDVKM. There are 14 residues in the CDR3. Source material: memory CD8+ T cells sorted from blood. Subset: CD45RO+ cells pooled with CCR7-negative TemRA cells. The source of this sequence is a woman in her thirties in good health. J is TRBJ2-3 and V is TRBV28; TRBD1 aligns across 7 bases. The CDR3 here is CASSRDRPTDTQYF. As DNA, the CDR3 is TGTGCCAGCAGCCGGGACAGACCCACAGATACGCAGTATTTT.